This record covers a single T cell receptor beta chain. This clone's antigen is unknown. No much larger clone is present one base from it, and per-base qualities are unavailable. The donors were healthy, HIV-negative adults with no recently reported acute infections or vaccinations. Every donor was a Caucasian adult residing in Nashville, Tennessee, USA. CD4+ T cells were enriched through magnetic negative selection, after which naive cells were positively selected on CD45RA and the remaining negative fraction served as the memory subset. Blood was collected by leukapheresis, and PBMCs were isolated by Ficoll-Histopaque density gradient centrifugation and then cryopreserved in liquid nitrogen vapor phase. Analytical flow cytometry was used to check the purity and quantity of every magnetically sorted T cell population. From each sorted fraction, genomic DNA was isolated and quantified by UV absorbance on a Nanodrop 2000c.

The data derive from a study of shared clonotypes between healthy human individuals (TCRdb year 2020). In terms of the full investigation: A couple of women and three men aged 18 to 49 years were included in the cohort. The study deeply sequenced blood TCR repertoires of five healthy adults to estimate repertoire size and the extent of clonotype sharing between individuals. Per donor, leukapheresis produced somewhere between about 0.9 and 9.5 billion PBMCs. Per donor, three plates each were used for CD4 naive and CD4 memory, two for CD8 naive, and one for CD8 memory. To increase sequencing depth and limit assay-specific biases, TCR repertoire library preparation and sequencing were carried out by different laboratories using diverse techniques. The full study reports these points: Sampling was restricted to blood, and TCR repertoires in tissue are likely to differ from TCR repertoires in blood. Rarefaction of sorted-subset datasets indicated incomplete sequencing despite the large sequencing depth. Higher generation probabilities were observed for clonotypes shared by all four sorted-subset donors than for non-shared clonotypes. Naive subsets generally had larger estimated clonotype richness than memory subsets did. Because the study included a small number of donors, the genetic and exposure-history diversity represented was limited. Pairwise subsampling indicated that sequencing depth was expected to affect the degree of clonotype sharing among donors. Sharing across four donors was observed for 4.5% to 6.5% of naive CD4, 3.5% of naive CD8, roughly 2.4% of memory CD4, and about 0.39% of memory CD8 clonotypes.

The germline V gene yields SGHRS for CDR1 and YFSETQ for CDR2. The CDR3, cysteine through phenylalanine, is 15 amino acids long. Here the CDR3 DNA is all that survives: 45 bases in frame from base 1. Trimming accounts for 4 bases at V and 4 bases at J, while the number of junction bases matched to no gene is 9. Using the deep immunoSEQ assay, multiplex PCR amplified TCR CDR3 regions from genomic DNA. Extracted genomic DNA from each cell subset was spread evenly across all wells of several immunoSEQ 96-well plates, with each plate serving as a replicate. For sorted subsets, 200 to 250 ng of genomic DNA, equivalent to roughly 30,000 T cell genomes, went into each replicate PCR. Purified libraries were measured with a Qubit 3.0 fluorometer, size-checked on a Bioanalyzer 2100, and measured again with the KAPA Library Quantification kit. Every immunoSEQ 96-well plate was sequenced on a separate single-read 150-cycle Illumina NextSeq 550 flow cell. On the study's bioinformatics: Because only junctional sequences without quality scores were contained in the immunoSEQ output, filtering matching that applied to full-length reads could not be performed. To assign V/J genes and CDR3, sequences were annotated using PyIR, a Python wrapper for IgBLAST v1.9, with IMGT germline references. Reads were filtered out if the reads had weak V/J assignments (E-value above 1e-6), no CDR3, stop codons, out-of-frame junctions, or ambiguous translated residues. V3J clonotypes were defined as sequences sharing an identical inferred V gene, J gene, and CDR3 amino acid sequence. Percentage overlap between repertoires was calculated by dividing the number of shared unique clonotypes by the size of the smaller repertoire. Three approaches were used to assess repertoire richness: RTK rarefaction, the Chao1 estimator, and Recon v2.1 estimates of unobserved clonotypes. For all TCRbeta clonotypes obtained by the gDNA method from a handful of donors, generation probabilities were computed with OLGA. TCRdb took over this immuneACCESS table, retaining in-frame rearrangements with V and J assigned. Such tables are incomplete; in checked studies, under half of the missing clones stem from an unresolved V gene, and the remainder is unexplained. From that table come the V and J calls and clone size; the DNA was used to work out D and trimming. This sample holds a few million clones; 80% to 95% were observed only once. The ten largest account for 0.39% of the sample.

The source of this sequence is a man in his late teens or twenties in good health. Some clones in this sample may be carry-over from other donors' samples. Sample: naive CD4+ T cells from PBMCs. What this sample's cell subset or site label stands for: CD45RA+ positively selected. The V gene is TRBV5-1 and the J gene is TRBJ2-7, and 9 junctional nucleotides match TRBD1. The encoded CDR3 is CASSNPDRGKYEQYF. DNA sequence: TGCGCCAGCAGCAACCCGGACAGGGGAAAATACGAGCAGTACTTC.